The rows below give T cell receptor beta chains drawn from one sample of a study of cytomegalovirus exposure and HLA in healthy donors. Generated by immunoSEQ multiplex PCR, the TCRdb table keeps only in-frame clones and is missing some. The sample has a few hundred thousand clones; around 79% are singletons. The specimen sequenced was PBMCs. These receptors came from a girl aged 2 to 10 in good health and CMV-seronegative. The CDR3 runs from the conserved cysteine through the conserved F or W. Fields, in order: V gene, J gene, clone size, D gene, CDR3 protein, CDR3 DNA. A D gene is named only where the DNA matches it firmly. Only part of the rows carry a size: once, few, many, or a class if the clone is expanded.

>TRBV7-8|TRBJ1-1|-|TRBD1
CASSSHLQGATEAFF
TGTGCCAGCAGCTCCCACTTACAGGGGGCTACTGAAGCTTTCTTT
>TRBV9|TRBJ2-1|-|-
CASSESFNHEQFF
TGTGCCAGCAGTGAGTCGTTTAACCATGAGCAGTTCTTC
>TRBV27|TRBJ2-5|-|-
CASSLRQTQETQYF
TGTGCCAGCAGTTTGCGGCAGACCCAAGAGACCCAGTACTTC
>TRBV9|TRBJ2-1|-|-
CASSVEGTYPRELDNEQFF
TGTGCCAGCAGCGTAGAGGGGACTTATCCTAGGGAACTCGACAATGAGCAGTTCTTC
>TRBV5-4|TRBJ1-2|-|-
CASSQFGGVYGYTF
TGTGCCAGCAGCCAGTTTGGGGGGGTCTATGGCTACACCTTC
>TRBV4-1|TRBJ2-7|-|-
CASSQWAREEQYF
TGCGCCAGCAGCCAATGGGCCCGCGAGGAGCAGTACTTC
>TRBV29-1|TRBJ1-4|-|-
CSATGLGEKLFF
TGCAGCGCGACGGGGTTGGGTGAAAAACTGTTTTTT
>TRBV6-1|TRBJ2-5|-|-
CASSEIPRQIQETQYF
TGTGCCAGCAGTGAAATCCCGAGACAGATTCAAGAGACCCAGTACTTC
>TRBV5-1|TRBJ2-1|few|-
CATRAYNEQFF
TGCGCTACCAGGGCCTACAATGAGCAGTTCTTC
>TRBV11-2|TRBJ2-1|-|TRBD2
CASSFYLAENEQFF
TGTGCCAGCAGCTTTTACCTAGCGGAAAATGAGCAGTTCTTC
>TRBV7-9|TRBJ2-1|-|TRBD1
CASSLGGTGEQFF
TGTGCCAGCAGCTTAGGAGGGACAGGGGAGCAGTTCTTC
>TRBV6-4|TRBJ1-1|-|-
CASSDEGNTEAFF
TGTGCCAGCAGTGACGAGGGGAACACTGAAGCTTTCTTT
>TRBV7-2|TRBJ2-7|-|TRBD2
CASSPGLAGGRMPYEQYF
TGTGCCAGCAGCCCAGGACTAGCGGGAGGCCGAATGCCCTACGAGCAGTACTTC
>TRBV19|TRBJ2-3|-|-
CASSEGQGGAADTQYF
TGTGCCAGTAGTGAGGGGCAAGGGGGGGCGGCAGATACGCAGTATTTT
>TRBV27|TRBJ1-2|-|-
CASSLRLSYGYTF
TGTGCCAGCAGTCTCCGTCTAAGCTATGGCTACACCTTC
>TRBV6-1|TRBJ1-2|-|-
CASSGQFSNYGYTF
TGTGCCAGCAGCGGACAGTTCTCTAACTATGGCTACACCTTC
>TRBV6-5|TRBJ2-1|-|TRBD1
CASSSGQVRQGPQFF
TGTGCCAGCTCTTCGGGACAGGTTCGACAGGGGCCGCAGTTCTTC
>TRBV2|TRBJ2-1|-|-
CASSDRTAYNEQFF
TGTGCCAGCAGTGACAGGACAGCCTACAATGAGCAGTTCTTC
>TRBV14|TRBJ2-2|-|-
CASSQEDRSAGELFF
TGTGCCAGCAGCCAAGAGGATAGGAGCGCCGGGGAGCTGTTTTTT
>TRBV27|TRBJ1-2|-|TRBD1
CASRGGRGQGNYGYTF
TGTGCCAGCAGGGGGGGAAGGGGGCAGGGTAACTATGGCTACACCTTC
>TRBV11-1|TRBJ2-5|few|-
CASSVRTYQETQYF
TGTGCCAGCAGCGTCCGGACTTACCAAGAGACCCAGTACTTC
>TRBV7-9|TRBJ2-5|-|-
CASSPPGVETQYF
TGTGCCAGCAGTCCCCCGGGGGTAGAGACCCAGTACTTC
>TRBV18|TRBJ1-4|-|-
CASSPAGNEKLFF
TGTGCCAGCTCACCGGCAGGGAATGAAAAACTGTTTTTT
>TRBV5-1|TRBJ2-3|-|TRBD2
CASSFGGRPTDTQYF
TGCGCCAGCAGCTTCGGCGGGAGGCCTACAGATACGCAGTATTTT
>TRBV9|TRBJ1-4|-|TRBD1
CASSVEQGAYEKLFF
TGTGCCAGCAGCGTAGAACAGGGGGCGTATGAAAAGCTGTTTTTT
>TRBV5-1|TRBJ1-1|-|TRBD1
CASSFRTGDTEAFF
TGCGCCAGCAGCTTTAGGACAGGGGACACTGAAGCTTTCTTT
>TRBV13|TRBJ2-2|-|TRBD1
CASSPTGSGTGELFF
TGTGCCAGCAGCCCGACAGGGAGTGGCACCGGGGAGCTGTTTTTT
>TRBV20-1|TRBJ2-1|-|-
CSAVRYNEQFF
TGCAGTGCAGTGAGGTACAATGAGCAGTTCTTC
>TRBV2|TRBJ2-5|-|-
CASSILEGLRDQYF
TGTGCCAGCAGTATACTCGAGGGACTTCGGGACCAGTACTTC
>TRBV29-1|TRBJ2-1|few|TRBD2
CSAERLAGDGEQFF
TGCAGCGCCGAAAGACTAGCGGGAGATGGTGAGCAGTTCTTC
>TRBV5-1|TRBJ2-6|-|-
CASSLPNSGANVLTF
TGCGCCAGCAGCTTGCCTAACTCTGGGGCCAACGTCCTGACTTTC
>TRBV5-4|TRBJ2-5|-|TRBD1
CASSLVGQGAKETQYF
TGTGCCAGCAGCTTGGTTGGACAGGGGGCTAAAGAGACCCAGTACTTC